One sample yielded the 12 T cell receptor beta chains listed below, sequenced in a study of T cell responses to AZD1222 COVID-19 vaccine. Here immunoSEQ multiplex PCR was the method, and the copy in TCRdb shows in-frame clones only, minus some. The repertoire holds about 170,000 clones, with 87% as singletons. The material was peripheral blood, obtained 28 days after the second AZD1222 dose. The receptors come from an adult who received the AZD1222 COVID-19 vaccine.

This clone was seen only a few times. The chain employs TRBV6-4 and TRBJ2-2, with unresolved D. There are 13 residues in the CDR3. From germline, CDR1 is MRHNA and CDR2 SNTAGT. Trimming left V 2 bases short and J 5 bases short, with 6 bases between. This CDR3 is CASSDGDTGELFF. The CDR3 DNA reads TGTGCCAGCAGTGACGGGGATACCGGGGAGCTGTTTTTT.

The rearrangement links TRBV3-1 (or the pseudogene TRBV3-2) to TRBJ1-2; the match to TRBD1 covers 7 bases. Per germline, CDR1 LGHDT and CDR2 YNNKEL (reference sequence). Trimming removed 5 bases from V and 14 bases from J; junction bases left unmatched: 8. CDR3 length equals 11 residues. The chain's CDR3 is CASSSRQGLTF. CDR3 in DNA: TGTGCCAGCAGCTCGCGACAGGGACTAACCTTC.

CDR3 bases: TGTGCCAGCAGTTATTCCGGGGGGGGACCGAACACTGAAGCTTTCTTT. The encoded protein is CASSYSGGGPNTEAFF. The genes are TRBV6-8 and TRBJ1-1; perhaps TRBD1 as D (5 bases). CDR3 length: 16 amino acids. Germline CDR1 MNHGY, CDR2 SAAAGT. The V and J ends lost 3 bases and 1 base respectively, with 15 bases between them.

The table lists this clone with a count of one. V usage is TRBV7-8 and J usage is TRBJ1-1; D not certain. The ends were cut back, 5 bases at V and 0 bases at J, with 13 bases in the middle. The CDR3 runs to 15 residues. Germline lookup yields CDR1 SGHVS and CDR2 FQNEAQ. CDR3 sequence: CASSPGVAMNTEAFF. CDR3 bases: TGTGCCAGCAGCCCTGGGGTAGCCATGAACACTGAAGCTTTCTTT.

This clone is a singleton in its sample. The rearrangement links TRBV21-1 to TRBJ2-6. TRBV21-1 is flagged as a pseudogene. The CDR3 extends over 18 amino acids. The CDR3 is CASSKVGSLGSGANVLTF. CDR3 DNA sequence: TGTGCCAGCAGCAAAGTGGGCAGCCTAGGCTCTGGGGCCAACGTCCTGACTTTC.

This clone was picked up one time. This chain connects TRBV5-8 to TRBJ2-1, with 10 bases that match TRBD1. Trimming at V came to 4 bases and at J to 12 bases, leaving 13 bases not matched to a gene. The germline V gene has CDR1 SGHTS and CDR2 YDEGEE. The CDR3 covers 15 residues. The CDR3 DNA reads TGTGCCAGCAGCCGCCGGGACAGGGGTTCCCGGGGGCAGTTCTTC. This translates into CASSRRDRGSRGQFF. Full variable domain (outside the CDR3, taken from reference TRBV5-8 and TRBJ2-1): EAGVTQSPTHLIKTRGQQATLRCSPISGHTSVYWYQQALGLGLQFLLWYDEGEERNRGNFPPRFSGRQFPNYSSELNVNALELEDSALYLCASSRRDRGSRGQFFGPGTRLTVL.

The table lists this clone with a few counts. Other DNA sequences in this specimen translate into the identical CDR3. This chain uses TRBV6-5 with TRBJ1-6, with 10 nucleotides matching TRBD1. V shed 6 bases, J shed 8 bases, and the junction held 4 bases outside the gene matches. The length of the CDR3 is 14 residues. Germline V gives CDR1 MNHEY, CDR2 SVGAGI. The CDR3 reads CASSTGTGDSPLHF. In DNA, the CDR3 is TGTGCCAGCAGCACCGGGACAGGGGATTCACCCCTCCACTTT.

The chain employs TRBV3-1 (or the pseudogene TRBV3-2) and TRBJ2-3; 11 nucleotides agree with TRBD2. Germline CDR1 is LGHDT and CDR2 is YNNKEL (reference sequence). V gave up 5 bases and J gave up 0 bases; unmatched junction bases: 1. The CDR3 sequence is 15 residues long. The CDR3 DNA reads TGTGCCAGCAGCTTAGCGGGGGGGAGCACAGATACGCAGTATTTT. Its protein product is CASSLAGGSTDTQYF.

The chain links TRBV9 to TRBJ1-6; 7 bases align to TRBD1. The CDR3 covers 15 residues. With 4 bases clipped from V and 7 bases from J, the junction kept 8 bases outside the gene matches. Germline V gene sequence: CDR1 SGDLS, CDR2 YYNGEE. DNA for the CDR3: TGTGCCAGCAGCCAACGACAGGGCGTGAATTCACCCCTCCACTTT. Protein product: CASSQRQGVNSPLHF.

In this sample, this clone turned up once. CDR3 region: CASKDLAGSYNSPLHF. Here the CDR3 DNA reads TGTGCCAGTAAAGATCTCGCGGGATCCTATAATTCACCCCTCCACTTT. The rearrangement uses TRBV19 and TRBJ1-6, with D uncertain. Trimming took off 7 bases at V and 1 base at J, with 14 bases between the two ends. Germline CDR1 reads LNHDA; CDR2 reads SQIVND (reference sequence). The CDR3 extends over 16 amino acids.

The V call is TRBV3-1 (or the pseudogene TRBV3-2), the J call TRBJ2-2; D might be TRBD2 (7 bases). Per the germline V gene, CDR1 is LGHDT and CDR2 is YNNKEL (reference sequence). CDR3 length: 16 amino acids. V lost 2 bases and J 4 bases, leaving 14 bases between the germline ends. The CDR3 DNA reads as TGTGCCAGCAGCCAATCCCTCGGGGGGCGCACCGGGGAGCTGTTTTTT. It yields the protein CASSQSLGGRTGELFF.

This chain joins TRBV2 and TRBJ2-5, with D perhaps matching TRBD2 (5 bases). Trimming left V 8 bases short and J 1 base short, with 17 bases between. The CDR3 is 15 amino acids. Germline V CDR1 and CDR2: SNHLY, FYNNEI. The DNA of the CDR3 is TGTGCCAGCGATGAGGGTTGGGCTTTCCAAGAGACCCAGTACTTC. This gives the protein CASDEGWAFQETQYF.